One sample yielded the 8 T cell receptor beta chains listed below, sequenced in a study of blood T cells in healthy people across ages. Combining a sample-barcoded 5' primer with a J-beta primer mix, a second PCR ran for about 7 to 11 cycles. TCRdb fed the 5' RACE reads into MiXCR, producing one record per CDR3 protein. There are hundreds of thousands of distinct CDR3 sequences in the sample; roughly 31% occur only once, and about 15% lies in the top ten. The sequencing input was blood. The receptors come from a woman older than 75 in good health.

This clonotype has at least ten counts. The chain has TRBV10-3 and TRBJ2-7; 8 bases map to TRBD2. Germline CDR1 ENHRY, CDR2 SYGVKD. The CDR3 runs 14 residues. V lost 3 bases and J lost 6; bases outside the gene matches: 7. The CDR3 reads CAISESGGAREQYF. CDR3 bases: TGTGCCATCAGTGAATCCGGGGGGGCCCGCGAGCAGTACTTC.

Ten or more counts support this clonotype. J is TRBJ1-6 and V is TRBV20-1; D ambiguous. Germline CDR1 is DFQATT and CDR2 is SNEGSKA (reference sequence). V was cut by 6 bases and J by 10 bases, with 16 bases left in between. CDR3 length equals 13 residues. In nucleotides, the CDR3 is TGCAGTGCCCCCGTCGGGGTCGGATCACCCCTCCACTTT. Translating it yields CSAPVGVGSPLHF.

This clonotype was recorded many times. The chain uses TRBV12-3 or TRBV12-4 and TRBJ2-7; the match to TRBD1 covers 10 bases. After removal of 7 bases from V and 5 bases from J, the junction contained 8 bases not matched to a gene. CDR3 length: 14 amino acids. Here the CDR3 reads CASTRDRGYHEQYF. The DNA of the CDR3 is TGTGCCAGCACCCGGGACAGGGGATACCACGAGCAGTACTTC.

This clonotype was recorded many times. The chain employs TRBV4-2 and TRBJ1-6; 8 bases match TRBD1. Germline loops: CDR1 LGHNA, CDR2 YNFKEQ. The CDR3 has 16 residues. V shed 1 base, J shed 9 bases, and the junction held 8 bases outside the gene matches. CDR3 DNA sequence: TGTGCCAGCAGCCAAGTCTCTGGACAGGGAGTTTCACCCCTCCACTTT. Protein: CASSQVSGQGVSPLHF.

This clonotype was seen at least ten times. V is TRBV28 and J is TRBJ2-7, with D perhaps matching TRBD2 (5 bases). V lost 5 bases and J lost 0, with 8 bases in between. Germline V CDR1 and CDR2: MDHEN, SYDVKM. The CDR3 sequence is 13 residues long. In DNA form, the CDR3 reads TGTGCCAGCAGTCCGGGGTACTCCTACGAGCAGTACTTC. Its protein is CASSPGYSYEQYF.

Only a few counts were recorded for this clonotype. A read error may be the cause here, since a much bigger clone is one base away. The chain couples TRBV27 to TRBJ2-7; tentative D call: TRBD2 (5 bases). The V gene lost 8 bases and the J gene lost 2 bases, with 22 bases spanning the gap. The CDR3 sequence is 16 residues long. Germline V gives CDR1 MNHEY, CDR2 SMNVEV (reference sequence). In DNA form, the CDR3 reads TGTGCCAGCGGTTGGAGTGGGGTATCGGGAACCTACGAGCAGTACTTC. It encodes CASGWSGVSGTYEQYF.

The chain recombines TRBV12-3 or TRBV12-4 with TRBJ2-3; possibly TRBD2 for D (5 bases). CDR3 length: 16 amino acids. V was cut by 1 base and J by 2 bases, with 13 bases left in between. The CDR3 DNA follows: TGTGCCAGCAGTTTAGGGCCAGCGGAGGTCACAGATACGCAGTATTTT. Amino acids: CASSLGPAEVTDTQYF.

This clonotype was counted a few times. This clone may be a read error of a much larger clone one base away. The genes are TRBV9 and TRBJ1-2, with no clear D. The germline gives CDR1 SGDLS, CDR2 YYNGEE. V shed 3 bases and J shed 4 bases, with 13 bases lying between them. The CDR3 contains 14 residues. The CDR3, as DNA: TGTGCCAGCAGCGGAGCCCTAACGTCCTATGGCTACACCTTC. Its translation: CASSGALTSYGYTF.